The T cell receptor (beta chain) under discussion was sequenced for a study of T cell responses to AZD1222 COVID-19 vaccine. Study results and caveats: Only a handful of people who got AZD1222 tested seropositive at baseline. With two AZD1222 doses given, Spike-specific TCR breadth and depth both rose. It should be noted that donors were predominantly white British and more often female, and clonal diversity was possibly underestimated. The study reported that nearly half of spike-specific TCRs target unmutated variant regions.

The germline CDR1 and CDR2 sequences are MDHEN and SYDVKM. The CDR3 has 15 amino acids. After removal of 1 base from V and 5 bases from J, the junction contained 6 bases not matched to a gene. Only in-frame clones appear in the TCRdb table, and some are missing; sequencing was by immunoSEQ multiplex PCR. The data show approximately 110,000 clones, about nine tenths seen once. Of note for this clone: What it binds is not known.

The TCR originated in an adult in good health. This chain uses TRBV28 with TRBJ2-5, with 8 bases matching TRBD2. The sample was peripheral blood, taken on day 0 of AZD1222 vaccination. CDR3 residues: CASSLSGGAAETQYF. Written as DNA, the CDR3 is TGTGCCAGCAGTTTATCCGGGGGGGCCGCGGAGACCCAGTACTTC.